The 17 T cell receptor beta chains below were found in one sample sequenced in a study of beta chain features in type 1 diabetes. The whole isolated RNA underwent reverse transcription, so sequencing captured expressed TCRB transcripts. The assay was immunoSEQ multiplex PCR, and TCRdb's table has in-frame clones only and misses some. The table records under 250,000 clones, about 30% of them present only once. The sequenced material came from central memory CD4+ T cells from blood. The receptors shown here come from a man between 25 and 39 years old in good health.

This chain uses TRBV30 with TRBJ2-5; 7 bases are a match to TRBD2. The J segment lost 4 bases and the V segment lost 3 bases, leaving 2 bases of the junction unmatched. The germline gives CDR1 GTSNPN, CDR2 SVGIG (reference sequence). The CDR3 contains 12 residues. CDR3 DNA sequence: TGTGCCTGGAGACGCGGGGGAGAGACCCAGTACTTC. Translation gives CAWRRGGETQYF.

The chain couples TRBV5-5 to TRBJ2-7; D is uncertain. Trimming shortened V by 4 bases and J by 6 bases, and 11 bases separated the two germline ends. Germline V gives CDR1 SGHKS, CDR2 YYEKEE (reference sequence). The length of the CDR3 is 12 residues. CDR3 bases: TGTGCCAGCAGCCTCCACCGCGGCGAGCAGTACTTC. The encoded protein is CASSLHRGEQYF. Together with reference TRBV5-5 and TRBJ2-7, the CDR3 gives the full variable domain: DAGVTQSPTHLIKTRGQQVTLRCSPISGHKSVSWYQQVLGQGPQFIFQYYEKEERGRGNFPDRFSARQFPNYSSELNVNALLLGDSALYLCASSLHRGEQYFGPGTRLTVT.

This clone was observed a few times. The rearrangement uses TRBV6-1 and TRBJ2-1; D ambiguous. The CDR3 extends over 12 amino acids. Trimming took off 3 bases at V and 13 bases at J, with 13 bases between the two ends. Germline-derived CDR1 and CDR2 are MNHNS and SASEGT. This CDR3 is CASSDIDRFQFF. The CDR3 coding sequence is TGTGCCAGCAGTGATATCGACCGCTTCCAGTTCTTC.

This clone was found a few times. The V call is TRBV20-1, the J call TRBJ2-3, with D unresolved. The CDR3 is 11 residues long. The V end was cut by 4 bases, the J end by 3 bases, with 5 bases between. From germline, CDR1 is DFQATT and CDR2 SNEGSKA (reference sequence). The CDR3 DNA reads as TGCAGTGCTATGAGAACAGATACGCAGTATTTT. Its protein product is CSAMRTDTQYF.

This clone was seen a few times. The rearrangement uses TRBV25-1 and TRBJ2-7; tentative D call: TRBD1 (6 bases). This CDR3 region has 14 residues. Per the germline V gene, CDR1 is MGHDK and CDR2 is SYGVNS. V was trimmed by 1 base and J by 4 bases, leaving 11 bases between them. This chain's CDR3 is CASSESQGWYEQYF. DNA for the CDR3: TGTGCCAGCAGTGAATCGCAGGGGTGGTACGAGCAGTACTTC.

This clone was picked up many times. This chain links TRBV7-2 with TRBJ2-1, with 8 bases lining up with TRBD1. The CDR3 spans 13 residues. The V gene end was trimmed by 4 bases and the J gene end by 9 bases; junction bases not matched to a gene: 5. Looked up from germline, CDR1 is SGHTA and CDR2 is FQGNSA. In DNA, the CDR3 is TGTGCCAGCAGCTCAACAGGGGGTGGTGAGCAGTTCTTC. Translating it yields CASSSTGGGEQFF.

The rearrangement joins TRBV5-4 to TRBJ2-5; D is possibly TRBD1 (6 bases). CDR1 SGHNT and CDR2 YYREEE come from the germline V gene (reference sequence). The CDR3 runs to 14 residues. V was clipped by 4 bases and J by 3 bases, with 13 bases between them. The CDR3 reads CASSPRDIEETQYF. CDR3 DNA sequence: TGTGCCAGCAGCCCGAGGGACATTGAAGAGACCCAGTACTTC.

The chain has TRBV6-5 and TRBJ1-1; D uncertain. The CDR3 consists of 11 residues. Per germline, CDR1 MNHEY and CDR2 SVGAGI. V shed 8 bases and J shed 2 bases, with 6 bases lying between them. The CDR3: CASYRNTEAFF. The DNA for the CDR3 is TGTGCCAGCTACCGAAACACTGAAGCTTTCTTT.

This clone was observed many times. V and J are TRBV18 and TRBJ2-1; D gene uncertain. Trimming removed 0 bases at V and 9 bases at J, with 6 bases between. The CDR3 has 12 amino acids. Germline V gene lookup returns CDR1 KGHSH and CDR2 LQKENI. Here the CDR3 reads CASSPPKGEQFF. The CDR3 coding sequence is TGTGCCAGCTCACCACCGAAAGGTGAGCAGTTCTTC.

This sequence joins TRBV19 and TRBJ2-1; 7 bases are shared with TRBD2. The trim removed 1 base at V and 9 bases at J, leaving 6 bases unmatched. The CDR3 sequence is 14 residues long. The germline V gene encodes CDR1 LNHDA and CDR2 SQIVND (reference sequence). The CDR3 loop reads CASSIGGSSGEQFF. The CDR3 nucleotides are TGTGCCAGTAGTATAGGCGGGAGCAGTGGTGAGCAGTTCTTC.

The chain links TRBV28 to TRBJ2-3, with 13 bases fitting TRBD2. Trimming cost V 5 bases and J 4 bases; bases outside gene matches: 3. The germline V gene has CDR1 MDHEN and CDR2 SYDVKM. This CDR3 region has 15 residues. The CDR3 DNA reads TGTGCCAGCAGTGTACTAGCGGGAGGGGCAGATACGCAGTATTTT. This codes for CASSVLAGGADTQYF.

V and J are TRBV7-9 and TRBJ2-1; tentatively, D is TRBD1 (6 bases). This CDR3 comprises 15 residues. The V end lost 4 bases, the J end lost 6 bases, and 16 bases lay between the germline ends. Germline CDR1 and CDR2: SEHNR and FQNEAQ (reference sequence). CDR3 coding DNA: TGTGCCAGCAGCTCGTTGGACAGACGGCGCAATGAGCAGTTCTTC. The encoded protein is CASSSLDRRRNEQFF.

As concerns this clone: A far larger clone is off by one base, so a read error is likely. This chain joins TRBV30 and TRBJ2-3; no firm D call. Trimming stripped 0 bases from V and 0 bases from J, with 13 bases between. Germline CDR1 GTSNPN, CDR2 SVGIG (reference sequence). The CDR3 loop spans 16 amino acids. CDR3 DNA: TGTGCCTGGAGTGTGCCCGGTGACACTAGCACAGATACGCAGTATTTT. Amino acids: CAWSVPGDTSTDTQYF.

V usage is TRBV18 and J usage is TRBJ2-2; TRBD2 matches 8 bases. After removal of 2 bases from V and 6 bases from J, the junction contained 2 bases not matched to a gene. Germline V CDR1 and CDR2: KGHSH, LQKENI. CDR3 length: 14 residues. CDR3 DNA: TGTGCCAGCTCACCAGGACTAGCCGCCGGGGAGCTGTTTTTT. This translates into CASSPGLAAGELFF. The entire variable domain, with the rest obtained from reference TRBV18 and TRBJ2-2, is as follows: NAGVMQNPRHLVRRRGQEARLRCSPMKGHSHVYWYRQLPEEGLKFMVYLQKENIIDESGMPKERFSAEFPKEGPSILRIQQVVRGDSAAYFCASSPGLAAGELFFGEGSRLTVL.

The chain has TRBV7-2 and TRBJ1-2; 8 bases are a match to TRBD1. Germline V gene lookup returns CDR1 SGHTA and CDR2 FQGNSA. The CDR3 loop spans 14 amino acids. Trimming removed 8 bases from V and 5 bases from J; junction bases left unmatched: 10. CDR3 nucleotides: TGTGCCAGCTCCGGGCAGGGGGCGAAATATGGCTACACCTTC. This codes for CASSGQGAKYGYTF. The full variable domain, its missing parts supplied by reference TRBV7-2 and TRBJ1-2, is GAGVSQSPSNKVTEKGKDVELRCDPISGHTALYWYRQSLGQGLEFLIYFQGNSAPDKSGLPSDRFSAERTGGSVSTLTIQRTQQEDSAVYLCASSGQGAKYGYTFGSGTRLTVV.

This clone has just a few counts. The V gene is TRBV6-4, the J gene TRBJ1-1; 7 nucleotides agree with TRBD1. This CDR3 comprises 14 residues. The V gene end was trimmed by 6 bases and the J gene end by 1 base; junction bases not matched to a gene: 5. The germline V gene encodes CDR1 MRHNA and CDR2 SNTAGT. CDR3 sequence: CASSDRDRNTEAFF. The CDR3 DNA sequence: TGTGCCAGCAGCGACCGGGACAGGAACACTGAAGCTTTCTTT.

In its sample, this clone was seen a few times. V and J are TRBV28 and TRBJ1-5; 7 positions agree with TRBD1. The CDR3 runs 14 residues. Losses at the gene ends were 6 bases for V and 7 bases for J; bases not matched to a gene: 9. Germline loops: CDR1 MDHEN, CDR2 SYDVKM. This chain's CDR3 is CASRKKGAWQPQHF. CDR3 sequence (DNA): TGTGCCAGCAGAAAAAAGGGGGCTTGGCAGCCCCAGCATTTT.